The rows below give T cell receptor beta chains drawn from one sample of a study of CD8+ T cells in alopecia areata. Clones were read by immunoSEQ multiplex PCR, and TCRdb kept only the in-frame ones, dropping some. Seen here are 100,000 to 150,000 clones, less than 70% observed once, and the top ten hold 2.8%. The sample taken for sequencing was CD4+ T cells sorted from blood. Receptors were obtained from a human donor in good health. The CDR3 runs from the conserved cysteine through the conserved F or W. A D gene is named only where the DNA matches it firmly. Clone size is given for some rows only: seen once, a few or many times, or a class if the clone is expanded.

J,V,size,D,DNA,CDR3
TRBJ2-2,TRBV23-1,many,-,TGCGCCAGCCGCTCGAGGGGCTTGGGGACCGGGGAGCTGTTTTTT,CASRSRGLGTGELFF
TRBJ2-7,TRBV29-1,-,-,TGCAGCACGAGGGCAGGGTCCTACGAGCAGTACTTC,CSTRAGSYEQYF
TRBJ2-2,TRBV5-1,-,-,TGCGCCAGCAGCTTGTTGTTGACAGAAAACACCGGGGAGCTGTTTTTT,CASSLLLTENTGELFF
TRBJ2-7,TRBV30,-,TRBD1,TGTGCCTGGACCCCTCCGGACAGGGCCTGGACTGGCGAGCAGTACTTC,CAWTPPDRAWTGEQYF
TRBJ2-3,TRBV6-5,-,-,TGTGCCAGCAGTTACGTCGCCCGGCGGGGGCGGGATACGCAGTATTTT,CASSYVARRGRDTQYF
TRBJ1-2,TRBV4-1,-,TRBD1,TGCGCCAGCAGCCGCGCCCCGACAGGGCAGGGCTATGGCTACACCTTC,CASSRAPTGQGYGYTF
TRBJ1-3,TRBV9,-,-,TGTGCCAGCAGCGTAGACCTGTCGGACACCATATATTTT,CASSVDLSDTIYF
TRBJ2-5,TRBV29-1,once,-,TGCAGCGTTGCACGGGTAGAGACCCAGTACTTC,CSVARVETQYF
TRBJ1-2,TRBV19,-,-,TGTGCCAGTAGGCGGAATTCTAACTATGGCTACACCTTC,CASRRNSNYGYTF
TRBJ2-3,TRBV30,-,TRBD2,TGTGCCTGGAGTCCCGGGACTAGCGGTGTCACAGATACGCAGTATTTT,CAWSPGTSGVTDTQYF
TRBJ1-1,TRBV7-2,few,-,TGTGCCAGCAGCTACCCAGGCGAAGGGACTGCTTTCTTT,CASSYPGEGTAFF
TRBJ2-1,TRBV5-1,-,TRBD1,TGCGCCAGCAGTTCGGACAGGGGGTACAATGAGCAGTTCTTC,CASSSDRGYNEQFF
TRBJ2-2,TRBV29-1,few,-,TGCAGCGTTGCCCTCCCTGCAGGGAACACCGGGGAGCTGTTTTTT,CSVALPAGNTGELFF
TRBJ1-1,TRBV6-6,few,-,TGTGCCAGCAGTTATCGGGGGCAAAGCTACACTGAAGCTTTCTTT,CASSYRGQSYTEAFF
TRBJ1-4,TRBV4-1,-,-,TGCGCCAGCAGCCAAGTGACGGTAGAAAAACTGTTTTTT,CASSQVTVEKLFF
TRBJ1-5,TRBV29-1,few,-,TGCAGCGTTGAAGACTTACAGGCCTACAATCAGCCCCAGCATTTT,CSVEDLQAYNQPQHF
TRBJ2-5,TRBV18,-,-,TGTGCCAGCTCACCACGTATGGGGGAGACCCAGTACTTC,CASSPRMGETQYF
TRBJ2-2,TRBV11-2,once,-,TGTGCCAGCAGCCCAAGAGGGGTCAACACCGGGGAGCTGTTTTTT,CASSPRGVNTGELFF
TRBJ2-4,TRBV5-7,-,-,TGTGCCCCCGGGTACATTCAGTACTTC,CAPGYIQYF
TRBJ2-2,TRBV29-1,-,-,TGCAGCGTTATCGCCCGGGTTGCCGGGGAGCTGTTTTTT,CSVIARVAGELFF
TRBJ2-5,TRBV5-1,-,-,TGCGCCAGCAGCTTGGGGCCATGGGAGACCCAGTACTTC,CASSLGPWETQYF
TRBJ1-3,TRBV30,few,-,TGTGCCTGGACGGGACCTACCATATATTTT,CAWTGPTIYF
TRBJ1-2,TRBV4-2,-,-,TGTGCCAGCAGCCGAGAAATTGGCGGGGGGTATGGCTACACCTTC,CASSREIGGGYGYTF
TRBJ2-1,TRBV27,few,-,TGTGCCATCTACGCTCCCCGCCCGACGCTACTATACTACAATGAGCAGTTCTTC,CAIYAPRPTLLYYNEQFF
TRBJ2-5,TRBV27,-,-,TGTGCCAGCAGTTTATTCAGGTCAGAGACCCAGTACTTC,CASSLFRSETQYF
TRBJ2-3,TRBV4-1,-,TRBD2,TGCGCCAGCAGCCAAGATGTGACTAGCGGGGGGCTCCTAAGCACAGATACGCAGTATTTT,CASSQDVTSGGLLSTDTQYF
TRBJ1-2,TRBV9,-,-,TGTGCCAGCAGCCCAACCCAGACACGGTCCGATGGCTACACCTTC,CASSPTQTRSDGYTF
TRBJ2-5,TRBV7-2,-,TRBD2,TGTGCCAGCAGCCTGGAACTAACTAGCGGGGGGGGAGAGACCCAGTACTTC,CASSLELTSGGGETQYF
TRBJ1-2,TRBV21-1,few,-,TGTGCCAGCAGCAAAGCAGGAGGGGGCACCTTC,CASSKAGGGTF
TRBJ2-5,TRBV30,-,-,TGTGCCTGGCGGTCTGGCCTGAAGGAGACCCAGTACTTC,CAWRSGLKETQYF
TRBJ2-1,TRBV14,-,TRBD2,TGTGCCAGCAGCCGCCCGACTAGCGGGGGTATACCCCCGCAGTTCTTC,CASSRPTSGGIPPQFF
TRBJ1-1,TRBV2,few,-,TGTGCCAGTTTCGCGATGGGGGCGAGGACTGAAGCTTTCTTT,CASFAMGARTEAFF
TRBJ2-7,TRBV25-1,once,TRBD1,TGTGCCAGCAGTGAATCGGGGACAGGGTTCTACGAGCAGTACTTC,CASSESGTGFYEQYF
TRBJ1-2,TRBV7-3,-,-,TGTGCCAGCAGCTTAGACAGGCGCGATGGCTACACCTTC,CASSLDRRDGYTF
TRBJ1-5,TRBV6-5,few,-,TGTGCCAGCAGCCCCGACAAAGGGCAGCCCCAGCATTTT,CASSPDKGQPQHF
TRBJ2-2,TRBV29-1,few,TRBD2,TGCAGCGTTGCTAGCGGGGGCCGTAACACCGGGGAGCTGTTTTTT,CSVASGGRNTGELFF
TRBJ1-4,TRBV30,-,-,TGTGCCTGGAAGAAGGACTGGGCGGATGAAAAACTGTTTTTT,CAWKKDWADEKLFF
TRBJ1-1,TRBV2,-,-,TGTGCCAGCAGTGCGGTTGACGTGGTCCGAGCTTTCTTT,CASSAVDVVRAFF
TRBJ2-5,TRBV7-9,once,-,TGTGCCAGCAGCTCGACAGACGGGGAGACCCAGTACTTC,CASSSTDGETQYF
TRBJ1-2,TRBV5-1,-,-,TGCGCCAGCAGCTTGGTCCAGGGGACGGATGGCTACACCTTC,CASSLVQGTDGYTF
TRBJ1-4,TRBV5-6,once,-,TGTGCCAGCAGCTTGGGAACCCGGAGTGAAAAACTGTTTTTT,CASSLGTRSEKLFF
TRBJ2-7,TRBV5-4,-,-,TGTGCCAGCAGCTCTCGGCAGGGGGGCAAGTACTTC,CASSSRQGGKYF
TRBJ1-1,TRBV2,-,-,TGTGCCAGCAATGGGGTAAACCTTGAAGCTTTCTTT,CASNGVNLEAFF
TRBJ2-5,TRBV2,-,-,TGTGCCAGCAGTGGGCTAGCTCCACGAGAGACCCAGTACTTC,CASSGLAPRETQYF
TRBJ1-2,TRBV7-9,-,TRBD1,TGTGCCAGCAGCCCTAGGGACAGCGGCTACACCTTC,CASSPRDSGYTF
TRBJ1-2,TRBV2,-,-,TGTGCCAGCAGTTTAGAGGACAGATTGAATGGCTACACCTTC,CASSLEDRLNGYTF
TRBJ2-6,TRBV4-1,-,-,TGCGCCAGCAGCCAAGAACCTCCCTCTGGGGCCAACGTCCTGACTTTC,CASSQEPPSGANVLTF
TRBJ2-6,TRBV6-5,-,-,TGTGCCAGCAGTTACTCGAGGTCTGGGGCCAACGTCCTGACTTTC,CASSYSRSGANVLTF
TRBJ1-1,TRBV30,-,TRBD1,TGTGCCTGGAGCCAAGACAGGGCCACTGAAGCTTTCTTT,CAWSQDRATEAFF
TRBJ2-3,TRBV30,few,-,TGTGCCTGGAGTGAGGGCGCCGCTAGGCAGTATTTT,CAWSEGAARQYF
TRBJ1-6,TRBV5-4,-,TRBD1,TGTGCCAGCAGCGCCGGGACAGCGGGTCTACCCCTCCACTTT,CASSAGTAGLPLHF
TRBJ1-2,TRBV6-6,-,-,TGTGCCAGCAGTTACTCTTTAGGTCTAAATGGCTACACCTTC,CASSYSLGLNGYTF
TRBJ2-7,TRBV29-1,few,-,TGCAGCGTTGGGGTTCGGGCCTACGAGCAGTACTTC,CSVGVRAYEQYF
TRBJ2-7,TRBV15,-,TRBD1,TGTGCCACCAGCAGGCGGACAGGGCCAGCCTACGAGCAGTACTTC,CATSRRTGPAYEQYF
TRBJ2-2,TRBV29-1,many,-,TGCACCGCGGAGAGTGATACCGGGGAGCTGTTTTTT,CTAESDTGELFF
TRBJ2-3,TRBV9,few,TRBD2,TGTGCCAGCAGCGAGCGGGGGGCAGGAGGGGATACGCAGTATTTT,CASSERGAGGDTQYF
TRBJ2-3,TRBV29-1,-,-,TGCAGCGTTTCTAGCACAGATACGCAGTATTTT,CSVSSTDTQYF